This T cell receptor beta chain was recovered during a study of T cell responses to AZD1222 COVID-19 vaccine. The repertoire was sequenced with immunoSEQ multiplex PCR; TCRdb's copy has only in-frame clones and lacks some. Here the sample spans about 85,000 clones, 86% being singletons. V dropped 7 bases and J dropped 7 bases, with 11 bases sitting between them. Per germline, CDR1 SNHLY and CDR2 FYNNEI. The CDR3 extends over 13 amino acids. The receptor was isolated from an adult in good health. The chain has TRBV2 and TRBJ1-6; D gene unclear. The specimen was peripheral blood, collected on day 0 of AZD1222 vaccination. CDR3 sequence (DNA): TGTGCCAGCATCCCAGAGACGAATTCACCCCTCCACTTT. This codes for CASIPETNSPLHF.